These T cell receptor beta chains were read from a single sample in a study of shared clonotypes between healthy human individuals. Assay: immunoSEQ multiplex PCR; the TCRdb copy retains only in-frame clones and omits some. The table lists about 2 million clones, 85% to 95% of them singletons, with 0.13% in the top ten. The sequenced material came from naive CD4+ T cells sorted from blood. The receptor source for this set is a man between 18 and 35 years old in good health. Both conserved end residues are part of each CDR3. The D gene is left open where the match is weak. Rows may omit the clone size; those that give it use once, few, many or a size class.

clone size,D gene,J gene,V gene,CDR3 DNA,CDR3 protein
NA,NA,TRBJ1-3,TRBV4-3,TGCGCCAGCAGCCAAGAGTGGGGGAGCTCTGGAAACACCATATATTTT,CASSQEWGSSGNTIYF
once,TRBD2,TRBJ2-2,TRBV7-9,TGTGCCAGCAGCCGGCGGGAGTACGGCGGGGAGCTGTTTTTT,CASSRREYGGELFF
NA,NA,TRBJ2-2,TRBV18,TGTGCCAGCTCACCCCCGGGAAACACCGGGGAGCTGTTTTTT,CASSPPGNTGELFF
once,NA,TRBJ1-1,TRBV4-1,TGCGCCAGCAGCCTATTCACGGACTCCCTATCGAACACTGAAGCTTTCTTT,CASSLFTDSLSNTEAFF
NA,NA,TRBJ2-3,TRBV7-2,TGTGCCAGCAGCTCACTCACAGATACGCAGTATTTT,CASSSLTDTQYF
NA,NA,TRBJ1-6,TRBV19,TGTGCCAGTAGCGACAGCGATAATTCACCCCTCCACTTT,CASSDSDNSPLHF
NA,TRBD1,TRBJ1-2,TRBV11-2,TGTGCCAGCAGCCAAGCGGGGACAGGGGCATCCTATGGCTACACCTTC,CASSQAGTGASYGYTF
NA,NA,TRBJ2-7,TRBV7-2,TGTGCCAGCAGCTTAGACAAAACCCGCTCCTACGAGCAGTACTTC,CASSLDKTRSYEQYF
NA,TRBD2,TRBJ2-1,TRBV30,TGTGCCTGGACGACTACCAGCGGGAGTCTCGATGAGCAGTTCTTC,CAWTTTSGSLDEQFF
NA,NA,TRBJ2-7,TRBV28,TGTGCTACCTCTTGGCAGCGACGCTCCTACGAGCAGTACTTC,CATSWQRRSYEQYF
NA,NA,TRBJ2-2,TRBV10-2,TGCGCCAGCAGTGAGAACAGGGCACCGGGGAAGCTGTTTTTT,CASSENRAPGKLFF
NA,NA,TRBJ2-7,TRBV11-2,TGTGCCAGCAGCCTCGCCGGGACACCGACCTACGAGCAGTACTTC,CASSLAGTPTYEQYF
NA,TRBD1,TRBJ1-4,TRBV5-4,TGTGCCAGCAGCCGAACAGGGGCGGGAGATGAAAAACTGTTTTTT,CASSRTGAGDEKLFF
NA,NA,TRBJ1-3,TRBV28,TGTGCCAGTGCGAGTTCAGGAAACACCATATATTTT,CASASSGNTIYF